This is a list of T cell receptor beta chains from one sample in a study of naive and memory T cell subsets. TCRdb itself ran the UMI-ligation and nested PCR reads through MiXCR, one entry per CDR3 protein. The sample lists 95,000 to 150,000 distinct CDR3 sequences; roughly 36% were seen once. Sequenced material: central memory CD4+ T cells from blood. Receptors were obtained from a human donor in good health. Each CDR3 is given with its conserved first and last residue. A D gene is named only where the DNA matches it firmly. Size values are once, few and many counts, or a class for expanded clones, and some rows have none.

j_gene	d_gene	abundance	v_gene	CDR3aa	CDR3nt
TRBJ2-5	TRBD1	NA	TRBV9	CASSIGQAQETQNF	TGTGCCAGCAGCATTGGACAGGCGCAAGAGACCCAGAACTTC
TRBJ1-1	NA	many	TRBV12-3/TRBV12-4	CASSTGRNTEAFF	TGTGCCAGCAGTACAGGGCGGAACACTGAAGCTTTCTTT
TRBJ2-7	NA	few	TRBV11-2	CASSLSGHSYEQYF	TGTGCCAGCAGCTTAAGCGGCCATTCCTACGAGCAGTACTTC
TRBJ2-3	NA	NA	TRBV20-1	CSARRHKASTDTQYF	TGCAGTGCTAGGAGACATAAAGCTAGCACAGATACGCAGTATTTT
TRBJ2-1	NA	few	TRBV29-1	CSALSQGRGPSSYNEQFF	TGCAGCGCGCTCTCACAGGGAAGGGGCCCCAGCTCCTACAATGAGCAGTTCTTC
TRBJ1-3	TRBD1	NA	TRBV12-3/TRBV12-4	CASRQTFGGQAQSGNTIYF	TGTGCCAGCAGGCAGACCTTCGGGGGACAGGCCCAATCTGGAAACACCATATATTTT
TRBJ2-7	TRBD2	few	TRBV28	CASSPRGSDWKQYF	TGTGCCAGCAGCCCGCGGGGGTCGGATTGGAAGCAGTACTTC
TRBJ2-3	TRBD2	many	TRBV6-5	CASSPTSVSTDTQYF	TGTGCCAGCAGTCCTACTAGCGTGAGCACAGATACGCAGTATTTT
TRBJ2-3	NA	NA	TRBV20-1	CSAMPGSTDTQYF	TGCAGTGCTATGCCAGGGTCCACAGATACGCAGTATTTT
TRBJ1-5	NA	NA	TRBV12-3/TRBV12-4	CASSLQRNQPQHF	TGTGCCAGCAGTTTACAGCGGAATCAGCCCCAGCATTTT
TRBJ2-1	TRBD2	many	TRBV7-8	CASSARPGTSGDEQFF	TGTGCCAGCAGCGCTAGGCCCGGGACTAGCGGTGATGAGCAGTTCTTC
TRBJ2-3	NA	few	TRBV5-1	CASSLVGARQDTQYF	TGCGCCAGCAGCTTGGTGGGAGCCAGACAAGATACGCAGTATTTT
TRBJ1-2	NA	NA	TRBV13	CASSANSGYTF	TGTGCCAGCAGCGCGAACAGTGGCTACACCTTC